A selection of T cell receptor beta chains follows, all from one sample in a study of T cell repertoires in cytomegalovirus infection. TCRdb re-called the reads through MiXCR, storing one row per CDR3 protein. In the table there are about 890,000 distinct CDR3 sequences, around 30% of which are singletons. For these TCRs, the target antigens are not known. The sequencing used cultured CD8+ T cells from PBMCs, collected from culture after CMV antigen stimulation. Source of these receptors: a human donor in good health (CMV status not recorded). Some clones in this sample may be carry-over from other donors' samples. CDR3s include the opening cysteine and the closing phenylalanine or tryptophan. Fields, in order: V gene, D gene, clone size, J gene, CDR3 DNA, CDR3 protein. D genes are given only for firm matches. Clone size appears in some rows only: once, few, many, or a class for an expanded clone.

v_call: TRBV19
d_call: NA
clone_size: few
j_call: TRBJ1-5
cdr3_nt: TGTGCCAGTAGTATGGCAGTTAGCAATCAGCCCCAGCATTTT
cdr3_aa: CASSMAVSNQPQHF

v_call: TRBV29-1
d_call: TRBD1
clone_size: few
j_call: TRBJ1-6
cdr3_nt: TGCAGCGTTCAGGGGGCAGGTAATTCACCCCTCCACTTT
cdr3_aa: CSVQGAGNSPLHF

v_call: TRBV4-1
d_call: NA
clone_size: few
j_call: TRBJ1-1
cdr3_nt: TGCGCCAGCAGCCCCGAACGGACAGCGAACACTGAAGCTTTCTTT
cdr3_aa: CASSPERTANTEAFF

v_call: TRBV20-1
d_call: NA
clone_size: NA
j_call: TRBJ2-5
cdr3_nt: TGCAGTGCTAGAGAGACCCAGTACTTC
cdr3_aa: CSARETQYF

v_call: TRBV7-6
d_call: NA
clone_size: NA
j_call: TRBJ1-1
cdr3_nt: TGTGCCAGCAGCTTAGGGACCCGAGCCCCATGGACTGAAGCTTTCTTT
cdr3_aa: CASSLGTRAPWTEAFF

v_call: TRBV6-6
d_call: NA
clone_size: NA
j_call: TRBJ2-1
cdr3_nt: TGTGCCAGCAGTTACTCGACGGGGGCGTCTTACAATGAGCAGTTCTTC
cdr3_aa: CASSYSTGASYNEQFF

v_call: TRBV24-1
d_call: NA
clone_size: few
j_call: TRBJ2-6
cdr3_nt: TGTGCCACCAGTGATTTGAGGGGAGCTGGGGCCAACGTCCTGACTTTC
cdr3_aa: CATSDLRGAGANVLTF

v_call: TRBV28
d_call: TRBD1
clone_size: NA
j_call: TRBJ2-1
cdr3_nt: TGTGCCAGCAGTTCAATGGCCCGGACAGGACCTAACAATGAGCAGTTCTTC
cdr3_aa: CASSSMARTGPNNEQFF

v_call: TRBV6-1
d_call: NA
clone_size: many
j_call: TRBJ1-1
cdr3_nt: TGTGCCAGCAGTGAGCTTGGGGGGACGAACACTGAAGCTTTCTTT
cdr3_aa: CASSELGGTNTEAFF

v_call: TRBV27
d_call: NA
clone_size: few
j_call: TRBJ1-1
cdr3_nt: TGTGCCAGCAGTTTGGGGACACTCCAAACCGAAGCTTTCTTT
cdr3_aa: CASSLGTLQTEAFF

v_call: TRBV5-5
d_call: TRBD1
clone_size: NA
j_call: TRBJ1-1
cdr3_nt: TGTGCCAGCAGCTTCGTGGCCCCCTCCCCGGGACAGTGGAACACTGAAGCTTTCTTT
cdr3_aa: CASSFVAPSPGQWNTEAFF

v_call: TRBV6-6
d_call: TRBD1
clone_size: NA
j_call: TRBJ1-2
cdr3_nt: TGTGCCAACACAGGGGATCGTTACTATGGCTACACCTTC
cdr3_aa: CANTGDRYYGYTF

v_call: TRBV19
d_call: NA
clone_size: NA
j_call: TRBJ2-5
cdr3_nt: TGTGCCACTACGGAGGGGAGGGAGACCCAGTACTTC
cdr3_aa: CATTEGRETQYF

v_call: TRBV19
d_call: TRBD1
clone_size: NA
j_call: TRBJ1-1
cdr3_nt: TGTGCCAGCACAGGGGGCTCTCAAGCTTTCTTT
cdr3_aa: CASTGGSQAFF

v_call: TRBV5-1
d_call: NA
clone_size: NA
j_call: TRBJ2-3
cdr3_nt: TGCGCCAGCAGCGCGGACGGGGGAGGCACAGATACGCAGTATTTT
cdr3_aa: CASSADGGGTDTQYF

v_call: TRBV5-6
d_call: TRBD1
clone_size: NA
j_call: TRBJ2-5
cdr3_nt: TGTGCCAGCAGCTTGAAGACAGGGGAAGAGACCCAGTACTTC
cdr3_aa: CASSLKTGEETQYF

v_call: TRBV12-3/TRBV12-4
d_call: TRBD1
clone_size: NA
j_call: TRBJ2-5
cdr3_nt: TGTGCCAGCAGTTCGCCCCCCGGGACAGGGGTCCCTCATGATAAGGGGGAGACCCAGTACTTC
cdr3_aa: CASSSPPGTGVPHDKGETQYF

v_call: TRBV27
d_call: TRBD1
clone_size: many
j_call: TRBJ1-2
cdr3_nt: TGTGCCAGCAGTTTAAGGGGGCAGGTTGGCTACACCTTC
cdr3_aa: CASSLRGQVGYTF

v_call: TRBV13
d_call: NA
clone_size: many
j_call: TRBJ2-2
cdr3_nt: TGTGCCAGCAGCACCGGTCACGCGGCCACCCCCGACGGGGAGCTGTTTTTT
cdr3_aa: CASSTGHAATPDGELFF

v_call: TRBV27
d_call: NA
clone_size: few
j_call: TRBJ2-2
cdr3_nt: TGTGCCAGCAGTTTTGGCTTCCCCCCCGGGGAGCTGTTTTTT
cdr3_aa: CASSFGFPPGELFF

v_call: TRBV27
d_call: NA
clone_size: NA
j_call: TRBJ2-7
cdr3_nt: TGTGCCAGCAGTTTATCGGGTCGAGTCTACGAGCAGTACTTC
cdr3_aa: CASSLSGRVYEQYF

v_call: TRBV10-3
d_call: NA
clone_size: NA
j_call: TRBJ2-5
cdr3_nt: TGTGCCATCAGTGGGGCCAGGGATTTGCGGGAGACCCAGTACTTC
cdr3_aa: CAISGARDLRETQYF

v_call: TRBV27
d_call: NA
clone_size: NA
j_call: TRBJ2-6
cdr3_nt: TGTGCCAGCAGCATCGGAGGGGCCAACGTCCTGACTTTC
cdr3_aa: CASSIGGANVLTF

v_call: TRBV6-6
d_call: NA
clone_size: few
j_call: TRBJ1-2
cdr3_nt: TGTGCCGCCGTAGGGCGGGATGGCTACACCTTC
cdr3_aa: CAAVGRDGYTF

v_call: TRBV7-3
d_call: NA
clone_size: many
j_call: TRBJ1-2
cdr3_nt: TGTGCCAGCAGCTTAACGCACGAAGCTAACTATGGCTACACCTTC
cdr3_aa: CASSLTHEANYGYTF

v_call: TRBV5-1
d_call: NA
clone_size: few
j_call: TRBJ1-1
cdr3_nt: TGCGCCAGCAGCCCGGGGGCAGGGGTTATCGACACTGAAGCTTTCTTT
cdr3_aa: CASSPGAGVIDTEAFF

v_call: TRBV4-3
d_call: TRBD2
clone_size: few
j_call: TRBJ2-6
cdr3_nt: TGCGCCAGCAGCCAAGTAACATCCCTAGCGGGGGGGATAGCTGGGGCCAACGTCCTGACTTTC
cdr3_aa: CASSQVTSLAGGIAGANVLTF

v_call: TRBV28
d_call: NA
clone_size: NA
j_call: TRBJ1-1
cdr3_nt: TGTGCCAGCAGTTTAAGGGGATGGAACACTGAAGCTTTCTTT
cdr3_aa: CASSLRGWNTEAFF

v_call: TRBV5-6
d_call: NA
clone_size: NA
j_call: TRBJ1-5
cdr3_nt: TGTGCCAGCAGCTTGCTCACTGAGAGGAATCAGCCCCAGCATTTT
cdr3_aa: CASSLLTERNQPQHF

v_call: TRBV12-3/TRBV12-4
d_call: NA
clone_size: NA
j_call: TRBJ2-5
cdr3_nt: TGTGCCAGCAGTTTAGATTCCCTAACCGGGACCCAGTACTTC
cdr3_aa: CASSLDSLTGTQYF

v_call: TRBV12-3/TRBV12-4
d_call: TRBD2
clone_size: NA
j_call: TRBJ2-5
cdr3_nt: TGTGCCAGCAGTTTAGGCGGGGGGGCCCAAGAGACCCAGTACTTC
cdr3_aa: CASSLGGGAQETQYF

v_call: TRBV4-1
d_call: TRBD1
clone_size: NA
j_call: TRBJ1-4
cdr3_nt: TGCGCCAGCAGCCAAGATCTTGGCCAGGGGGCGGATGAAAAACTGTTTTTT
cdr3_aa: CASSQDLGQGADEKLFF

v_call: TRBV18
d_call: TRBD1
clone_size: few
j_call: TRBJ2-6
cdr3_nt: TGTGCCAGCTCACCACGGACAGGGGGCGCTTCGGACGTCCTGACTTTC
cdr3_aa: CASSPRTGGASDVLTF